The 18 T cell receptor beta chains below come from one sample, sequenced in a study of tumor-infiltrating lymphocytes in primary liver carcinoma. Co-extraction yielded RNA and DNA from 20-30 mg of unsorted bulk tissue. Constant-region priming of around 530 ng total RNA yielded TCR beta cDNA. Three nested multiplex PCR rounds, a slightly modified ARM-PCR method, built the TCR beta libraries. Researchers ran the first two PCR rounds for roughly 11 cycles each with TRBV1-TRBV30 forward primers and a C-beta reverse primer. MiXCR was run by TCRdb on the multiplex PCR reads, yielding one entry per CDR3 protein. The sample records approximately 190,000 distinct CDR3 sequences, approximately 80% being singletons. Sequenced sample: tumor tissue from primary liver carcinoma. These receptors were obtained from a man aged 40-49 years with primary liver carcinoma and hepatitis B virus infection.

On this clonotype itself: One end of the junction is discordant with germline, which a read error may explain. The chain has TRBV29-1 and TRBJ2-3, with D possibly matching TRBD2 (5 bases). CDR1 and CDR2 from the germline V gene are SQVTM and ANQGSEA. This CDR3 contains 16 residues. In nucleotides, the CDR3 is TGCAGTGTCGCTGGAGCGGACGGACGTAGCACGGATACGCAGTATTTT. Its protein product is CSVAGADGRSTDTQYF.

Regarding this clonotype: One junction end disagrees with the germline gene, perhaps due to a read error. CDR3 region: CASSYIARAGETQYF. The CDR3 bases are TGTGCCAGCAGCTATATAGCGAGAGCCGGAGAGACCCAGTACTTC. The chain couples TRBV5-1 to TRBJ2-5, with D tentatively TRBD2 (5 bases). There are 15 residues in the CDR3. From germline, CDR1 is SGHRS and CDR2 YFSETQ.

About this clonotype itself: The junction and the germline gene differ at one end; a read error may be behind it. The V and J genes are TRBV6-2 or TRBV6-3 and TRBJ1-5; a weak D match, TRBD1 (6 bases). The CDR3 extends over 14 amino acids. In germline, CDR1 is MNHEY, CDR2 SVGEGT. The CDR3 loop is CASTSPGVNQPRHF. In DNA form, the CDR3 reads TGTGCCAGCACTTCTCCAGGGGTTAATCAGCCCCGGCATTTT.

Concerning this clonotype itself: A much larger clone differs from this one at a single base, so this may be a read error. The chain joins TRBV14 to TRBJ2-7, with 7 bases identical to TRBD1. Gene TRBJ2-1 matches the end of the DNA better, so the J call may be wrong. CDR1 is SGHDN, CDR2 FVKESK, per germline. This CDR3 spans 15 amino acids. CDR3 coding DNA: TGTGCCAGCAGCCCCGACAGGGTATCGGCCTACGAGCAGTTCTTC. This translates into CASSPDRVSAYEQFF.

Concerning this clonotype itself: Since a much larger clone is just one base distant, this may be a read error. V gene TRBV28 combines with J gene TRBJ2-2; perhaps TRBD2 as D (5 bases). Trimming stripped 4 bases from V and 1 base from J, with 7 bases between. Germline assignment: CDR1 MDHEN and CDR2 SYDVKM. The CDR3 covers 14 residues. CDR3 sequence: CASSSGGNTGELFF. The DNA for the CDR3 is TGTGCCAGCAGTTCAGGAGGGAACACCGGGGAGCTGTTTTTT.

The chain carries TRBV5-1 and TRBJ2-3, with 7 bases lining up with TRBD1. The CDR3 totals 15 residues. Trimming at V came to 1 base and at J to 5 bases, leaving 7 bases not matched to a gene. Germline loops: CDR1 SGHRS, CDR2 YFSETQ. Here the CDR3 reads CASSLRQGIGDTQYF. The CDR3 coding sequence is TGCGCCAGCAGCTTGAGACAGGGAATTGGAGATACGCAGTATTTT.

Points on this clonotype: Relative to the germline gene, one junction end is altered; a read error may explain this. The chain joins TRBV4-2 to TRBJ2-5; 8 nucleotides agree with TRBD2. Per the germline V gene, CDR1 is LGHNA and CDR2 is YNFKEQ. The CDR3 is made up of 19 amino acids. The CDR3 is CTSSPSWTSLAIFGETQYF. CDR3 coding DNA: TGTACCAGCAGCCCCAGTTGGACTAGCCTAGCGATCTTTGGAGAGACCCAGTACTTC.

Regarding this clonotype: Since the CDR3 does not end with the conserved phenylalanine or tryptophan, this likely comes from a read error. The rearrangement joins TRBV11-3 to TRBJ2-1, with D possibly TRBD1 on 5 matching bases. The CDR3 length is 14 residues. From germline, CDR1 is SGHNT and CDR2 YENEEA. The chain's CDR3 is CVSSLGVTNNEQFS. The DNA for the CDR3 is TGTGTCAGCAGCTTAGGGGTCACCAACAATGAGCAGTTCTCC.

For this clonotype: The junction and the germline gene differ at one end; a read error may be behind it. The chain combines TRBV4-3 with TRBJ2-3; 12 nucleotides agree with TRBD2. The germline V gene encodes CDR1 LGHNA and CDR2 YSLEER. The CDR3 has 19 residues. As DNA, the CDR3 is TGCGCCATCAGCCAAAATCGGGCTAGCGGGAGGGCCCTCGTAGATACGCAGTATTTT. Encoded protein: CAISQNRASGRALVDTQYF.

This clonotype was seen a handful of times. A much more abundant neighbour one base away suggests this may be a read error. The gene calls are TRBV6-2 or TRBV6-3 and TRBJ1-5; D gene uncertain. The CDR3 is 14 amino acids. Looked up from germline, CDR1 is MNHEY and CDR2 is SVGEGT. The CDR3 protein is CTSSSRPSNQPQHF. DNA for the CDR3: TGTACCAGCAGCTCCAGACCGAGCAATCAGCCCCAGCATTTT.

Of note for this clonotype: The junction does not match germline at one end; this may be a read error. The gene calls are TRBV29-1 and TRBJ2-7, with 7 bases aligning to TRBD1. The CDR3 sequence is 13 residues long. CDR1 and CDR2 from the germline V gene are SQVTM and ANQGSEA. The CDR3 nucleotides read TGCAGCGTTGGCCCGACAGGGCTCCAGGAGCAGTATTTC. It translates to CSVGPTGLQEQYF.

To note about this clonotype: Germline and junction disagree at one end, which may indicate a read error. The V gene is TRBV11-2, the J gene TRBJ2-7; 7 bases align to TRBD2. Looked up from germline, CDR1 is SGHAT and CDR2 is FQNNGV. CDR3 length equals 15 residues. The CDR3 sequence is CGSSLGLGRSYEQHF. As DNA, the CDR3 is TGTGGTAGCAGCTTAGGACTAGGACGGTCCTACGAGCAGCACTTC.

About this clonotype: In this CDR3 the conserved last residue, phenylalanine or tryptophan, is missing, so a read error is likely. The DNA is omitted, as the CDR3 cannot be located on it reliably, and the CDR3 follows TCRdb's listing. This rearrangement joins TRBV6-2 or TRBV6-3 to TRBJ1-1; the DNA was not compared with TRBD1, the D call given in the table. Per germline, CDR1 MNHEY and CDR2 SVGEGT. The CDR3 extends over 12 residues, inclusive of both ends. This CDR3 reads CACGTRDTEAYS.

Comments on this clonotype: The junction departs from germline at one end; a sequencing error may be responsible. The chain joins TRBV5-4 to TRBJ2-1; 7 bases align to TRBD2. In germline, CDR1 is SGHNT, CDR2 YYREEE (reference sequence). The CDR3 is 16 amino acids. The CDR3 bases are TGTGCCAGCAGCCCCACCGGGGGAGGGGCTTACAATAAGCAGTTCTTC. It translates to CASSPTGGGAYNKQFF.

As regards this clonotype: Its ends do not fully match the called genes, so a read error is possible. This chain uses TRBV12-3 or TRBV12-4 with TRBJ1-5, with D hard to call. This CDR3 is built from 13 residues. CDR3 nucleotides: TGTGCCAGCGGCCTTCGGCCTGGTCAGCCCCAGCGTTTT. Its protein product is CASGLRPGQPQRF.

In nucleotides, the CDR3 is TGTGCCAGCAGTCCAAGACTATGGGTCCGAACCTATGGGCAGTACTTC. It is translated as CASSPRLWVRTYGQYF. V usage is TRBV28 and J usage is TRBJ2-7; D may be TRBD2 (5 bases). CDR1 MDHEN and CDR2 SYDVKM come from the germline V gene. V was cut by 5 bases and J by 9 bases, with 26 bases left in between. CDR3 length: 16 amino acids.

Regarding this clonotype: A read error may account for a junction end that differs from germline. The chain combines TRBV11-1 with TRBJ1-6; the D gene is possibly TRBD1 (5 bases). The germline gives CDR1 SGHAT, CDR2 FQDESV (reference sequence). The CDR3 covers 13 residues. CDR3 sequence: CASSRTLVSSLHF. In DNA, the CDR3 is TGCGCTAGCAGCCGGACACTGGTTTCATCCCTCCACTTT.

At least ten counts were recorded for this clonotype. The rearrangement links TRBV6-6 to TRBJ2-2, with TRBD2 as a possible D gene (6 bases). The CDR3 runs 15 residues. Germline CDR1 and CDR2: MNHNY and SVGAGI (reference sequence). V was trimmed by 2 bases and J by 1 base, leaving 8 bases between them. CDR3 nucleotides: TGTGCCAGCAGTTACAAAGCGGGGAACACCGGGGAGCTGTTTTTT. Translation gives CASSYKAGNTGELFF.